The following is a T cell receptor (beta chain) sequence with its context. Participant-given clinical history determined each cohort assignment. Germline values: CDR1 SGHKS, CDR2 YYEKEE (reference sequence). V lost 1 base, J lost 4 bases, and 11 bases lay in between. There are 14 residues in the CDR3. These data belong to a study of blood T cell repertoires in COVID-19. Study summary: Material from acute and convalescent COVID-19 was sourced from the United States, Italy and Spain. Sources were T cells, B-cell-depleted T cells, or PBMCs; the material itself was cDNA or gDNA.

Per the original methods: How many nucleated cells were present was estimated from reference gene primer amplification. The repertoire was sequenced with immunoSEQ multiplex PCR; TCRdb's copy has only in-frame clones and lacks some. V and J calls and clone size are as listed in that table; D and trimming were resolved from the DNA. The sample lists about 200,000 clones; around 90% were seen once. The J gene is TRBJ1-2, the V gene TRBV5-5; D perhaps matches TRBD1 (5 bases). The source of this sequence is a young woman who had recovered from COVID-19. Sequenced input: PBMCs or T cells enriched from blood (not recorded which). CDR3 nucleotides: TGTGCCAGCAGCTTGTCGGGGGGGACCTATGGCTACACCTTC. This translates into CASSLSGGTYGYTF. The whole variable domain, remainder taken from reference TRBV5-5 and TRBJ1-2, is DAGVTQSPTHLIKTRGQQVTLRCSPISGHKSVSWYQQVLGQGPQFIFQYYEKEERGRGNFPDRFSARQFPNYSSELNVNALLLGDSALYLCASSLSGGTYGYTFGSGTRLTVV.